This paragraph covers one T cell receptor (beta chain) sequence. Trimming took off 0 bases at V and 7 bases at J, with 20 bases between the two ends. The CDR3 runs 16 residues. Germline loops: CDR1 SGDLS, CDR2 YYNGEE. The data were taken from a study of blood T cell repertoires in COVID-19. Across the study: T cells, B-cell-depleted T cells, or PBMCs provided the cDNA or gDNA that served as material.

Original handling: Researchers report that nucleated cell counts were estimated from reference gene primer amplification. Libraries were prepared by immunoSEQ multiplex PCR; TCRdb keeps only in-frame clonotypes and omits some of them. The D gene and trimming were derived from the DNA, and the V and J assignments and clone size from that table. The repertoire consists of 100,000 to 150,000 clones, with approximately 81% occurring once and the leading ten covering 3.9%. The gene calls are TRBV9 and TRBJ2-7, with D hard to call. The sequencing sample was made of peripheral blood. The receptor was isolated from a man aged 55-75 years with acute or convalescent COVID-19. CDR3 amino acids: CASSVEGTDPIGEQYF. CDR3 DNA sequence: TGTGCCAGCAGCGTAGAAGGTACAGACCCCATAGGAGAGCAGTACTTC.